This is a list of T cell receptor beta chains from one sample in a study of blood T cell repertoires in COVID-19. The table came from immunoSEQ multiplex PCR; TCRdb's copy has only in-frame clones and leaves some out. Altogether 150,000 or so clones are present, about 91% being singletons, with the ten largest covering 10%. Sequencing was carried out using peripheral blood. These receptors were collected from a man over 45 with acute or convalescent COVID-19. Both conserved end residues are part of each CDR3. D genes are given only for firm matches. The listing skips clone size in some rows; elsewhere it reads once, few, many or a size class.

>TRBJ1-1|TRBV19|-|-
CASRGDKNTEAFF
TGTGCCAGTAGGGGGGACAAGAACACTGAAGCTTTCTTT
>TRBJ2-5|TRBV7-9|-|-
CASSLAQQGQETQYF
TGTGCCAGCAGCTTAGCCCAGCAGGGGCAAGAGACCCAGTACTTC
>TRBJ1-1|TRBV7-9|few|-
CASSLGIGVMNTEAFF
TGTGCCAGCAGCTTAGGGATCGGGGTAATGAACACTGAAGCTTTCTTT
>TRBJ2-7|TRBV11-2|once|-
CASSLHLSSYEQYF
TGTGCCAGCAGCCTCCATCTAAGCTCCTACGAGCAGTACTTC
>TRBJ1-4|TRBV7-9|-|-
CASSPLGQIHEKLFF
TGTGCCAGCAGCCCCCTTGGACAGATACATGAAAAACTGTTTTTT
>TRBJ1-1|TRBV5-1|-|-
CASSQLGGGYTEAFF
TGCGCCAGCAGCCAATTAGGGGGTGGGTACACTGAAGCTTTCTTT
>TRBJ2-3|TRBV6-1|once|-
CASSEVLLRVATDTQYF
TGTGCCAGCAGCGAAGTGCTCCTTAGAGTTGCCACAGATACGCAGTATTTT
>TRBJ2-3|TRBV2|-|TRBD1
CASGVETGGLTDTQYF
TGTGCCAGCGGAGTAGAGACAGGGGGGCTCACAGATACGCAGTATTTT
>TRBJ1-1|TRBV5-1|-|TRBD1
CASSFGQGRAFF
TGCGCCAGCAGCTTTGGACAGGGGCGAGCTTTCTTT
>TRBJ1-2|TRBV15|-|-
CATSREQNSYGYTF
TGTGCCACCAGCAGAGAACAGAACAGCTATGGCTACACCTTC
>TRBJ1-6|TRBV5-1|once|-
CASSLRVPENSPLHF
TGCGCCAGCAGCCTCCGGGTCCCGGAGAATTCACCCCTCCACTTT
>TRBJ2-2|TRBV5-4|-|-
CASSPGPIANTGELFF
TGTGCCAGCAGCCCGGGTCCGATCGCGAACACCGGGGAGCTGTTTTTT
>TRBJ2-1|TRBV14|-|-
CASSHPGAGSYNEQFF
TGTGCCAGCAGCCACCCGGGAGCAGGGTCCTACAATGAGCAGTTCTTC
>TRBJ1-3|TRBV11-2|-|-
CASSLGLSGGSGNTIYF
TGTGCCAGCAGCTTAGGTCTTTCGGGGGGCTCTGGAAACACCATATATTTT
>TRBJ2-3|TRBV24-1|few|TRBD1
CATSPGQGEDTQYF
TGTGCCACCAGTCCGGGACAGGGAGAGGATACGCAGTATTTT
>TRBJ1-1|TRBV6-5|-|-
CASMTLAGDTEAFF
TGTGCCAGCATGACCCTGGCCGGGGACACTGAAGCTTTCTTT
>TRBJ1-2|TRBV4-2|-|-
CASSQDLPGRSDGYTF
TGTGCCAGCAGCCAAGATTTGCCAGGGAGGTCGGATGGCTACACCTTC
>TRBJ1-1|TRBV2|-|-
CASSGGGSAAFF
TGTGCCAGCAGTGGGGGGGGCTCGGCAGCTTTCTTT
>TRBJ1-4|TRBV18|-|TRBD1
CASSPPASRGQVNEKLFF
TGTGCCAGCTCACCACCGGCGAGCAGGGGGCAGGTTAATGAAAAACTGTTTTTT
>TRBJ2-1|TRBV28|-|TRBD2
CASGGVWNEQFF
TGTGCCAGCGGGGGGGTTTGGAATGAGCAGTTCTTC
>TRBJ2-3|TRBV28|-|TRBD2
CASGIGAGRGSQIRQYF
TGTGCCAGCGGCATAGGAGCGGGGAGAGGGTCACAGATACGGCAGTATTTT
>TRBJ2-1|TRBV29-1|-|TRBD2
CSVPRTSGVTTNNEQFF
TGCAGCGTTCCCCGGACTAGCGGGGTTACGACGAACAATGAGCAGTTCTTC
>TRBJ2-7|TRBV10-1|-|TRBD1
CASSTGQATYEQYF
TGCGCCAGCAGTACGGGACAGGCGACCTACGAGCAGTACTTC